This T cell receptor beta chain was recovered during a study of OX40 agonist ivuxolimab in advanced cancers. As for the study in general: Patients received the agonistic anti-OX40 (CD134) antibody ivuxolimab. From about 23 to 85 years was the age range, with a mean of around 60 years, and 70% to 85% were male. Dose-escalation patients were diagnosed with hepatocellular carcinoma, melanoma, renal cell cancer or head and neck cancer. Broader study findings: Clones of CD4+ and CD8+ blood T cells grew by week 6 at doses of 0.1 to 3.0 mg/kg.

CDR1 and CDR2 (germline): SNHLY, FYNNEI. Deletions cut 0 bases from V and 4 bases from J, with 10 bases between. The CDR3 extends over 14 amino acids. Concerning this clone: What it binds is unknown.

Assay: immunoSEQ multiplex PCR; the TCRdb copy retains only in-frame clones and omits some. The sample yields around 72,000 clones, approximately 92% seen once. The clonotype was recovered from an adult with an advanced solid tumor such as melanoma, head and neck, liver or kidney cancer. The chain carries TRBV2 and TRBJ2-7; D could derive from TRBD1 or TRBD2 (5 bases each). The source was CD4+ or CD8+ T cells sorted from blood, collected in a trial of the OX40 agonist ivuxolimab. The DNA for the CDR3 is TGTGCCAGCAGTGAAGCACCGGGACCTTACGAGCAGTACTTC. Its translation is CASSEAPGPYEQYF.